These 9 T cell receptor beta chains were all obtained from the same sample, sequenced in a study of cytotoxic CD8 clonotypes in ibrutinib-treated CLL. Clones were read by immunoSEQ multiplex PCR, and TCRdb kept only the in-frame ones, dropping some. There are fewer than 400,000 clones in the sample; 60% to 80% occur only once, and around 6.6% lies in the top ten. Specimen: PBMCs, collected after 36 months of ibrutinib treatment. These receptors originate from a human donor with chronic lymphocytic leukemia.

J is TRBJ2-5 and V is TRBV11-2; 7 positions match TRBD2. Germline trimming cut 2 bases from V and 1 base from J; bases unmatched to any gene: 16. Germline CDR1 and CDR2: SGHAT and FQNNGV. The CDR3 extends over 19 amino acids. The CDR3 region is CASSLRILGGVPFQETQYF. Written as DNA, the CDR3 is TGTGCCAGCAGCTTACGTATCCTGGGGGGGGTTCCCTTCCAAGAGACCCAGTACTTC. Full variable domain (missing parts from reference TRBV11-2 and TRBJ2-5): EAGVAQSPRYKIIEKRQSVAFWCNPISGHATLYWYQQILGQGPKLLIQFQNNGVVDDSQLPKDRFSAERLKGVDSTLKIQPAKLEDSAVYLCASSLRILGGVPFQETQYFGPGTRLLVL.

This clone was counted only a few times. The V call is TRBV7-9, the J call TRBJ2-7; TRBD1 matches at 7 bases. The CDR3 extends over 14 amino acids. With V trimmed by 5 bases and J by 4 bases, 8 bases remained unmatched. CDR1 SEHNR and CDR2 FQNEAQ come from the germline V gene (reference sequence). The DNA of the CDR3 is TGTGCCAGCAGCCAGAACCGGGACAGTTACGAGCAGTACTTC. Residues: CASSQNRDSYEQYF.

The V call is TRBV4-1, the J call TRBJ2-7, with TRBD1 matching 10 bases. The germline V gene has CDR1 MGHRA and CDR2 YSYEKL. The CDR3 loop spans 17 amino acids. V lost 2 bases, J lost 4 bases, and 11 bases stayed unmatched. This chain's CDR3 is CASSQPTRGQGTYEQYF. The DNA for the CDR3 is TGCGCCAGCAGCCAACCCACTAGGGGACAGGGGACGTACGAGCAGTACTTC.

The gene calls are TRBV7-2 and TRBJ2-1; D gene unclear. The CDR3 length is 14 residues. Germline loops: CDR1 SGHTA, CDR2 FQGNSA. V lost 3 bases and J lost 10, with 16 bases in between. DNA of the CDR3: TGTGCCAGCAGCTTCGGGTATAGTGGGATGGAGCAGTTCTTC. Amino acid sequence: CASSFGYSGMEQFF.

The V gene is TRBV9, the J gene TRBJ2-3; perhaps TRBD2 as D (7 bases). From germline, CDR1 is SGDLS and CDR2 YYNGEE. V was clipped by 3 bases and J by 2 bases, with 19 bases between them. This CDR3 contains 17 residues. The CDR3 nucleotides are TGTGCCAGCAGCGCCGGGCCTGGCGGGGGCCTCACAGATACGCAGTATTTT. This translates into CASSAGPGGGLTDTQYF.

The rearrangement joins TRBV7-3 to TRBJ2-7; D is undetermined. Trimming took 0 bases from V and 3 from J, leaving 9 bases between them. The CDR3 has 14 amino acids. Germline V CDR1 and CDR2: SGHTA, FQGTGA. The CDR3 here is CASSLTSGSYEQYF. The CDR3 nucleotides are TGTGCCAGCAGCTTAACTTCGGGTAGCTACGAGCAGTACTTC.

This clone has just a few counts. V and J are TRBV7-9 and TRBJ2-7, with TRBD1 matching over 9 bases. The V gene end was trimmed by 5 bases and the J gene end by 2 bases; junction bases not matched to a gene: 7. The CDR3 covers 15 residues. The V gene's germline CDR1 is SEHNR and CDR2 FQNEAQ (reference sequence). The CDR3 loop is CASSSVGTGTYEQYF. The CDR3 DNA reads TGTGCCAGCAGCAGTGTTGGGACAGGGACCTACGAGCAGTACTTC.

This clone turned up a few times. This rearrangement joins TRBV7-6 to TRBJ1-5; 7 bases map to TRBD1. The V gene end was trimmed by 4 bases and the J gene end by 4 bases; junction bases not matched to a gene: 1. Looked up from germline, CDR1 is SGHVS and CDR2 is FNYEAQ. The CDR3 has 13 residues. CDR3 sequence (DNA): TGTGCCAGCAGCTACAGGGGTAATCAGCCCCAGCATTTT. This sequence encodes CASSYRGNQPQHF. The complete variable domain, with remaining parts taken from reference TRBV7-6 and TRBJ1-5, reads GAGVSQSPRYKVTKRGQDVALRCDPISGHVSLYWYRQALGQGPEFLTYFNYEAQQDKSGLPNDRFSAERPEGSISTLTIQRTEQRDSAMYRCASSYRGNQPQHFGDGTRLSIL.

The chain employs TRBV5-1 and TRBJ2-7; 9 bases are a match to TRBD2. J was trimmed by 0 bases and V by 0 bases; bases with no gene match: 7. CDR1 is SGHRS, CDR2 YFSETQ, per germline. The CDR3 is 17 amino acids. As DNA, the CDR3 is TGCGCCAGCAGCTTGGTAGGTAGCGGGGGCCTCTCCTACGAGCAGTACTTC. Its protein is CASSLVGSGGLSYEQYF.